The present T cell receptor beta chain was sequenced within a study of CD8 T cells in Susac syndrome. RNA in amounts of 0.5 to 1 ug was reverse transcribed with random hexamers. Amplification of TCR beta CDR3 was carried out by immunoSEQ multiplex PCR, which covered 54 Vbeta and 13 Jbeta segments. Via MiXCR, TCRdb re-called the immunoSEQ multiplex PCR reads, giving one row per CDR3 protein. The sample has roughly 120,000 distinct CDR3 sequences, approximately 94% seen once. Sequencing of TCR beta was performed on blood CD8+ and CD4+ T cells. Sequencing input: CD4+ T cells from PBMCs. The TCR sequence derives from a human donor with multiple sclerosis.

The DNA of the CDR3 is TGCGCCAGCAGCCAAGATTTGAGTACTAACTATGGCTACACCTTC. This sequence encodes CASSQDLSTNYGYTF. The rearrangement links TRBV4-3 to TRBJ1-2; D gene uncertain. This CDR3 has 15 residues. CDR1 and CDR2 (germline): LGHNA, YSLEER. Trimming cost V 0 bases and J 0 bases, with 8 bases left between them.